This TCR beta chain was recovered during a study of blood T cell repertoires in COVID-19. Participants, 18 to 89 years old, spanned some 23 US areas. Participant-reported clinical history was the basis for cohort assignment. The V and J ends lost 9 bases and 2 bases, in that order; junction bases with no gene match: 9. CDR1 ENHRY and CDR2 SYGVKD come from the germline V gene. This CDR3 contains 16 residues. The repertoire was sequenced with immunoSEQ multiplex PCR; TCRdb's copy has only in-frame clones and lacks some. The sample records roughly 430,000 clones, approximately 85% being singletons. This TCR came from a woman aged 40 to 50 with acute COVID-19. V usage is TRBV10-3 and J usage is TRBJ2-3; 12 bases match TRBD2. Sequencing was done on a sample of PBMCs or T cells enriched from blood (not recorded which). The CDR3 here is CAITSGGYQNTDTQYF. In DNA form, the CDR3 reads TGTGCCATAACTAGCGGGGGGTACCAAAACACAGATACGCAGTATTTT.